The 27 T cell receptor beta chains below all came from one sample that was sequenced in a study of OX40 agonist ivuxolimab in advanced cancers. Repertoires were generated with immunoSEQ multiplex PCR, while TCRdb's copy carries only in-frame clones and drops some. The sample has tens of thousands of clones; over 60% are singletons. The sequencing used CD4+ or CD8+ T cells sorted from blood, collected in a trial of the OX40 agonist ivuxolimab. These receptors were obtained from an adult with an advanced solid tumor such as melanoma, head and neck, liver or kidney cancer.

J is TRBJ1-2 and V is TRBV7-3; 7 positions agree with TRBD1. With 3 bases clipped from V and 4 bases from J, the junction kept 2 bases outside the gene matches. The CDR3 totals 13 residues. CDR1 SGHTA and CDR2 FQGTGA come from the germline V gene. The CDR3 sequence is CASSLGDSYGYTF. CDR3 coding DNA: TGTGCCAGCAGCTTGGGGGACAGCTATGGCTACACCTTC.

The CDR3 nucleotides read TGTGCCAGCAGCTTTGGGGCCGGGACGGGACGCCGCTCCTACGAGCAGTACGTC. Its protein product is CASSFGAGTGRRSYEQYV. This chain uses TRBV7-8 with TRBJ2-7; D might be TRBD1 or TRBD2, each matching 5 bases. The CDR3 consists of 18 residues. Germline CDR1 SGHVS, CDR2 FQNEAQ. V lost 3 bases and J lost 0, with 21 bases in between.

The V and J genes are TRBV2 and TRBJ1-4, with D unclear. This CDR3 contains 12 residues. Germline loops: CDR1 SNHLY, CDR2 FYNNEI. V lost 8 bases and J 4 bases, leaving 8 bases between the germline ends. Here the CDR3 reads CASQASNEKLFF. Here the CDR3 DNA reads TGTGCCAGCCAGGCGAGTAATGAAAAACTGTTTTTT.

The chain combines TRBV29-1 with TRBJ2-7; 8 bases line up with TRBD1. The germline CDR1 and CDR2 sequences are SQVTM and ANQGSEA. The CDR3 spans 16 residues. V lost 2 bases, J lost 7 bases, and 16 bases stayed unmatched. The CDR3 DNA is TGCAGCGTTGAAAGCCTCCATCAATCAGGGGGCCGGGAGCAGTACGTC. Its translation is CSVESLHQSGGREQYV.

The V and J genes are TRBV11-1 and TRBJ1-2; the match to TRBD1 covers 7 bases. Per germline, CDR1 SGHAT and CDR2 FQDESV (reference sequence). The ends lost 5 bases at V and 2 bases at J; junction bases unmatched: 8. The CDR3 contains 15 residues. The chain's CDR3 is CASSSRQGLNYGYTF. The CDR3 nucleotides read TGTGCCAGCAGCAGTCGACAGGGTCTAAACTATGGCTACACCTTC.

J is TRBJ1-1 and V is TRBV5-6, with D uncertain. The CDR3 loop spans 13 amino acids. Germline V gene lookup returns CDR1 SGHDT and CDR2 YYEEEE. Trimming removed 0 bases from V and 10 bases from J, with 13 bases in between. CDR3 amino acids: CASSLVNSLGAFF. DNA of the CDR3: TGTGCCAGCAGCTTGGTGAACAGCCTGGGAGCTTTCTTT.

The DNA of the CDR3 is TGTGCCAGCAGCTTAATTAGAGCCAATGAGCAGTTCTTC. Encoded protein: CASSLIRANEQFF. This chain uses TRBV7-2 with TRBJ2-1; D gene ambiguous. V was clipped by 2 bases and J by 6 bases, with 8 bases between them. This CDR3 comprises 13 residues. In germline, CDR1 is SGHTA, CDR2 FQGNSA.

This clone showed up just once. The J gene is TRBJ1-1, the V gene TRBV7-9; TRBD1 matches 8 bases. The CDR3 is 14 amino acids. With 5 bases clipped from V and 7 bases from J, the junction kept 9 bases outside the gene matches. The germline gives CDR1 SEHNR, CDR2 FQNEAQ (reference sequence). CDR3 nucleotide sequence: TGTGCCAGCAGCCCCGCAGGGGGCGCATTTGAAGCTTTCTTT. Its protein product is CASSPAGGAFEAFF.

The gene calls are TRBV5-1 and TRBJ2-2; D is unclear. The CDR3 loop spans 14 amino acids. Per the germline V gene, CDR1 is SGHRS and CDR2 is YFSETQ. Trimming removed 3 bases at V and 1 base at J, with 7 bases between. CDR3 sequence (DNA): TGCGCCAGCAGCTGGTCGGTGAACACCGGGGAGCTGTTTTTT. Its translation: CASSWSVNTGELFF.

The rearrangement links TRBV5-1 to TRBJ2-2, with TRBD1 matching 9 bases. The CDR3 is made up of 14 amino acids. Losses at the gene ends were 4 bases for V and 9 bases for J; bases not matched to a gene: 7. Per germline, CDR1 SGHRS and CDR2 YFSETQ. In DNA form, the CDR3 reads TGCGCCAGCAGCCCAGGACAGGGGATCAGGGAGCTGTTTTTT. Its translation is CASSPGQGIRELFF. The full variable domain, rest sourced from reference TRBV5-1 and TRBJ2-2, is KAGVTQTPRYLIKTRGQQVTLSCSPISGHRSVSWYQQTPGQGLQFLFEYFSETQRNKGNFPGRFSGRQFSNSRSEMNVSTLELGDSALYLCASSPGQGIRELFFGEGSRLTVL.

V and J are TRBV6-1 and TRBJ1-5; 10 bases align to TRBD1. The trim removed 1 base at V and 11 bases at J, leaving 14 bases unmatched. The CDR3 is 17 residues long. Germline V gives CDR1 MNHNS, CDR2 SASEGT. The CDR3 is CASSEGPGQGFLGAQHF. CDR3 nucleotide sequence: TGTGCCAGCAGTGAAGGGCCGGGACAGGGGTTCCTAGGGGCCCAGCATTTT.

The table lists this clone with a few counts. The J gene is TRBJ2-5, the V gene TRBV11-2; D is perhaps TRBD1 or TRBD2 (5 bases each). CDR1 and CDR2 from the germline V gene are SGHAT and FQNNGV. The CDR3 runs to 16 residues. Between the trimmed V and J ends, which lost 1 base and 2 bases, there was a span of 14 bases. CDR3: CASSLVVGRTQETQYF. The CDR3, as DNA: TGTGCCAGCAGCTTAGTGGTGGGACGGACACAAGAGACCCAGTACTTC. The full variable domain, completed using reference TRBV11-2 and TRBJ2-5, is EAGVAQSPRYKIIEKRQSVAFWCNPISGHATLYWYQQILGQGPKLLIQFQNNGVVDDSQLPKDRFSAERLKGVDSTLKIQPAKLEDSAVYLCASSLVVGRTQETQYFGPGTRLLVL.

The CDR3 loop reads CASRGANTGELFF. The CDR3 DNA reads as TGTGCCAGCAGGGGCGCGAACACCGGGGAGCTGTTTTTT. The rearrangement links TRBV4-2 to TRBJ2-2, with D unclear. The CDR3 contains 13 residues. Germline V gene sequence: CDR1 LGHNA, CDR2 YNFKEQ. V dropped 6 bases and J dropped 0 bases, with 5 bases sitting between them.

The chain carries TRBV28 and TRBJ2-3; TRBD2 matches at 12 bases. This CDR3 region has 15 residues. Germline V gives CDR1 MDHEN, CDR2 SYDVKM. The trim removed 4 bases at V and 3 bases at J, leaving 2 bases unmatched. This CDR3 reads CASSSLAGGTDTQYF. Written as DNA, the CDR3 is TGTGCCAGCAGTTCGCTAGCGGGGGGGACAGATACGCAGTATTTT.

The chain has TRBV5-1 and TRBJ2-1, with D unresolved. From germline, CDR1 is SGHRS and CDR2 YFSETQ. The V and J ends lost 4 bases and 2 bases respectively, with 13 bases between them. The CDR3 has 15 amino acids. Here the CDR3 DNA reads TGCGCCAGCAGCCCTGAGGATGGGACCTACAATGAGCAGTTCTTC. Translating it yields CASSPEDGTYNEQFF.

The rearrangement joins TRBV11-3 to TRBJ1-1; a weak D match, TRBD1 (6 bases). V lost 4 bases to trimming and J lost 1 base, with 10 bases between them. The CDR3 runs to 14 residues. Germline V gene data show CDR1 as SGHNT and CDR2 as YENEEA. The CDR3 here is CASSSQGPNTEAFF. In DNA, the CDR3 is TGTGCCAGCAGCTCACAGGGCCCGAACACTGAAGCTTTCTTT.

The chain uses TRBV2 and TRBJ2-7; no clear D. Germline CDR1 and CDR2: SNHLY and FYNNEI. The V and J ends lost 2 bases and 6 bases respectively, with 8 bases between them. The length of the CDR3 is 12 residues. In DNA form, the CDR3 reads TGTGCCAGCAGTGAATATAGGGTCGAGCAGTACGTC. This gives the protein CASSEYRVEQYV.

The rearrangement uses TRBV29-1 and TRBJ2-6; D perhaps matches TRBD1 (6 bases). Per the germline V gene, CDR1 is SQVTM and CDR2 is ANQGSEA. The CDR3 sequence is 12 residues long. Between the trimmed V and J ends, which lost 7 bases and 3 bases, there was a span of 7 bases. The CDR3 sequence is CSAGVGANVLTF. CDR3 in DNA: TGCAGCGCAGGGGTTGGGGCCAACGTCCTGACTTTC. The full variable domain, completed using reference TRBV29-1 and TRBJ2-6, is SAVISQKPSRDICQRGTSLTIQCQVDSQVTMMFWYRQQPGQSLTLIATANQGSEATYESGFVIDKFPISRPNLTFSTLTVSNMSPEDSSIYLCSAGVGANVLTFGAGSRLTVL.

V and J are TRBV5-4 and TRBJ1-6; 7 nucleotides line up with TRBD1. Germline CDR1 and CDR2: SGHNT and YYREEE (reference sequence). The CDR3 is made up of 15 amino acids. The V and J ends lost 5 bases and 4 bases, in that order; junction bases with no gene match: 6. The CDR3 DNA reads TGTGCCAGCAGTACAGGGGCTGAGTATAATTCACCCCTCCACTTT. Protein sequence: CASSTGAEYNSPLHF.

The V and J genes are TRBV14 and TRBJ2-3; 9 bases are a match to TRBD1. CDR1 is SGHDN and CDR2 is FVKESK in the germline V gene. This CDR3 comprises 15 residues. The trim removed 4 bases at V and 5 bases at J, leaving 7 bases unmatched. CDR3 residues: CASSPIGQGLDTQYF. The CDR3 DNA follows: TGTGCCAGCAGCCCTATAGGACAGGGGTTAGATACGCAGTATTTT.

Notes on this clone: The junction departs from the called germline gene at one end, perhaps through a read error. The J gene is TRBJ1-3, the V gene TRBV15, with unresolved D. The CDR3 contains 15 residues. CDR1 and CDR2 (germline): LNHNV, YYDKDF (reference sequence). CDR3 sequence reads: CATSWERISGNTIYF. The CDR3 region has the DNA TGTGCCACCAGCTGGGAGCGAATCTCTGGGAACACCATATATTTT.

This chain joins TRBV4-1 and TRBJ2-7; 10 nucleotides align to TRBD2. The CDR3 is 14 amino acids. Germline CDR1 and CDR2: MGHRA and YSYEKL. With 5 bases clipped from V and 4 bases from J, the junction kept 5 bases outside the gene matches. The CDR3 sequence is CASSSGGAFYEQYF. The CDR3 DNA sequence: TGCGCCAGCAGCAGCGGGGGGGCCTTTTACGAGCAGTACTTC.

The chain carries TRBV6-6 and TRBJ1-6; 7 bases map to TRBD1. CDR1 is MNHNY and CDR2 is SVGAGI in the germline V gene (reference sequence). This CDR3 region has 14 residues. Trimming took 6 bases from V and 8 from J; bases not matched to a gene: 7. DNA for the CDR3: TGTGCCAGCAGCCTGGGTCAGGGGGATTCACCCCTCCACTTT. This codes for CASSLGQGDSPLHF.

This clone is a singleton in its sample. The chain carries TRBV7-2 and TRBJ1-5; D not certain. The CDR3 length is 15 residues. V shed 2 bases and J shed 1 base, with 9 bases lying between them. Germline-derived CDR1 and CDR2 are SGHTA and FQGNSA. CDR3: CASSLFSQSNQPQHF. The DNA of the CDR3 is TGTGCCAGCAGCTTATTTTCACAGAGCAATCAGCCCCAGCATTTT.

The chain recombines TRBV19 with TRBJ2-2; D gene unclear. The CDR3 covers 12 residues. V lost 3 bases to trimming and J lost 9 bases, with 8 bases between them. The germline V gene encodes CDR1 LNHDA and CDR2 SQIVND (reference sequence). The CDR3 DNA is TGTGCCAGTAGTATCCCTCTCCGGGAGCTGTTTTTT. Translation: CASSIPLRELFF.

The V and J genes are TRBV14 and TRBJ1-2; no firm D call. The CDR3 contains 13 residues. V was clipped by 2 bases and J by 4 bases, with 8 bases between them. Germline V gives CDR1 SGHDN, CDR2 FVKESK. CDR3 in amino acids: CASSQMRAYGYTF. The CDR3 DNA sequence: TGTGCCAGCAGCCAAATGAGGGCCTATGGCTACACCTTC. Full variable domain (rest looked up from reference TRBV14 and TRBJ1-2): EAGVTQFPSHSVIEKGQTVTLRCDPISGHDNLYWYRRVMGKEIKFLLHFVKESKQDESGMPNNRFLAERTGGTYSTLKVQPAELEDSGVYFCASSQMRAYGYTFGSGTRLTVV.

The chain combines TRBV7-9 with TRBJ2-1, with D unresolved. V lost 3 bases to trimming and J lost 6 bases, with 6 bases between them. The CDR3 has 12 amino acids. The germline gives CDR1 SEHNR, CDR2 FQNEAQ (reference sequence). This CDR3 reads CASSLSTNEQFF. The DNA for the CDR3 is TGTGCCAGCAGCTTGTCAACCAATGAGCAGTTCTTC.